The clone carrying this T cell receptor beta chain was seen a handful of times. The sample is drawn from a study of blood T cells in healthy people across ages. The authors ran a second PCR of 7 to 11 cycles using a sample-barcoded 5' primer and a J-beta primer mix. TCRdb used MiXCR to reprocess the 5' RACE reads, holding one entry per CDR3 protein. Among 270,000 or so distinct CDR3 sequences, 25% to 30% were seen once, and the ten largest hold 25% to 35%. This clonotype was obtained from a woman aged 70-85 years in good health. The sequenced material came from blood.

The CDR3 nucleotides read TGTGCCAGCACCGACCTTGGATGGGTCTATGGCTACACCTTC. Encoded protein: CASTDLGWVYGYTF. The rearrangement joins TRBV28 to TRBJ1-2; no clear D gene. The CDR3 has 14 amino acids. V dropped 7 bases and J dropped 4 bases, with 16 bases sitting between them. Germline CDR1 and CDR2: MDHEN and SYDVKM.